This is a list of T cell receptor beta chains from one sample in a study of blood T cell repertoires in COVID-19. Some clones are missing from TCRdb's copy, which holds only in-frame ones; the method was immunoSEQ multiplex PCR. Of 70,000 to 75,000 clones listed, 75% to 95% are singletons. Source material: peripheral blood. These receptor sequences come from a young woman with acute or convalescent COVID-19. CDR3s include the opening cysteine and the closing phenylalanine or tryptophan. Fields, in order: J gene, V gene, clone size, D gene, CDR3 DNA, CDR3 protein. The D gene is left open where the match is weak. The listing skips clone size in some rows; elsewhere it reads once, few, many or a size class.

TRBJ2-1 | TRBV27 | - | TRBD2 | TGTGCCAGCAGTCCCGGGACTAGCGGGACCAATGAGCAGTTCTTC | CASSPGTSGTNEQFF
TRBJ1-1 | TRBV5-1 | - | - | TGCGCCAGCAGCTTGGCTTCAGGGGCCACTGAAGCTTTCTTT | CASSLASGATEAFF
TRBJ1-1 | TRBV7-9 | - | - | TGTGCCAGCAGCCCAGGCTTCACTGAAGCTTTCTTT | CASSPGFTEAFF
TRBJ2-3 | TRBV7-9 | - | - | TGTGCCAGCAGCCTTAATACCGGGGCAGATACGCAGTATTTT | CASSLNTGADTQYF
TRBJ2-3 | TRBV2 | - | - | TGTGCCAGCAGTACAGGAACAGATACGCAGTATTTT | CASSTGTDTQYF
TRBJ1-2 | TRBV7-9 | - | - | TGTGCCAGCAGCCCGGGACATCGTTTGAGCTACACCTTC | CASSPGHRLSYTF
TRBJ2-3 | TRBV30 | - | - | TGTGCCTGGAGTGATTTAGTTGATACGCAGTATTTT | CAWSDLVDTQYF
TRBJ2-5 | TRBV7-9 | - | TRBD1 | TGTGCCAGCAGCTTGGCCGGGACAGGTTTGACCTCACAAGAGACCCAGTACTTC | CASSLAGTGLTSQETQYF
TRBJ1-3 | TRBV15 | - | TRBD1 | TGTGCCACCAGCAGGGACAGGGGCTCTGGAAACACCATATATTTT | CATSRDRGSGNTIYF
TRBJ2-3 | TRBV7-6 | once | - | TGTGCCAGCAGCTCAAGAACACAGGACACAGATACGCAGTATTTT | CASSSRTQDTDTQYF
TRBJ2-3 | TRBV19 | - | - | TGTGCCAGTAGTTTAGGGGGGCAGAGAGATACGCAGTATTTT | CASSLGGQRDTQYF
TRBJ1-5 | TRBV28 | - | TRBD1 | TGTGCCAGCAGTCCCCCCGGGGACAGCACTCAGCCCCAGCATTTT | CASSPPGDSTQPQHF
TRBJ1-4 | TRBV3-1/TRBV3-2 | - | TRBD1 | TGTGCCAGCAGCCGGAGCCAGGGGGCGATCAGAGTTGAAAAACTGTTTTTT | CASSRSQGAIRVEKLFF
TRBJ2-5 | TRBV7-9 | - | TRBD1 | TGTGCCAGCAGCACGTGGGGACAGGGGGATGCCCAGTACTTC | CASSTWGQGDAQYF
TRBJ1-5 | TRBV5-8 | - | TRBD1 | TGTGCCAGCAGAAAGACAGGGTCTAGCAATCAGCCCCAGCATTTT | CASRKTGSSNQPQHF
TRBJ1-4 | TRBV4-1 | - | TRBD1 | TGCGCCAGCCGCCGGGACAGGGGTAATGAAAAACTGTTTTTT | CASRRDRGNEKLFF
TRBJ1-1 | TRBV20-1 | - | - | TGCAGTGCTAGTGGTCCCCGTATCCCTGAAGCTTTCTTT | CSASGPRIPEAFF